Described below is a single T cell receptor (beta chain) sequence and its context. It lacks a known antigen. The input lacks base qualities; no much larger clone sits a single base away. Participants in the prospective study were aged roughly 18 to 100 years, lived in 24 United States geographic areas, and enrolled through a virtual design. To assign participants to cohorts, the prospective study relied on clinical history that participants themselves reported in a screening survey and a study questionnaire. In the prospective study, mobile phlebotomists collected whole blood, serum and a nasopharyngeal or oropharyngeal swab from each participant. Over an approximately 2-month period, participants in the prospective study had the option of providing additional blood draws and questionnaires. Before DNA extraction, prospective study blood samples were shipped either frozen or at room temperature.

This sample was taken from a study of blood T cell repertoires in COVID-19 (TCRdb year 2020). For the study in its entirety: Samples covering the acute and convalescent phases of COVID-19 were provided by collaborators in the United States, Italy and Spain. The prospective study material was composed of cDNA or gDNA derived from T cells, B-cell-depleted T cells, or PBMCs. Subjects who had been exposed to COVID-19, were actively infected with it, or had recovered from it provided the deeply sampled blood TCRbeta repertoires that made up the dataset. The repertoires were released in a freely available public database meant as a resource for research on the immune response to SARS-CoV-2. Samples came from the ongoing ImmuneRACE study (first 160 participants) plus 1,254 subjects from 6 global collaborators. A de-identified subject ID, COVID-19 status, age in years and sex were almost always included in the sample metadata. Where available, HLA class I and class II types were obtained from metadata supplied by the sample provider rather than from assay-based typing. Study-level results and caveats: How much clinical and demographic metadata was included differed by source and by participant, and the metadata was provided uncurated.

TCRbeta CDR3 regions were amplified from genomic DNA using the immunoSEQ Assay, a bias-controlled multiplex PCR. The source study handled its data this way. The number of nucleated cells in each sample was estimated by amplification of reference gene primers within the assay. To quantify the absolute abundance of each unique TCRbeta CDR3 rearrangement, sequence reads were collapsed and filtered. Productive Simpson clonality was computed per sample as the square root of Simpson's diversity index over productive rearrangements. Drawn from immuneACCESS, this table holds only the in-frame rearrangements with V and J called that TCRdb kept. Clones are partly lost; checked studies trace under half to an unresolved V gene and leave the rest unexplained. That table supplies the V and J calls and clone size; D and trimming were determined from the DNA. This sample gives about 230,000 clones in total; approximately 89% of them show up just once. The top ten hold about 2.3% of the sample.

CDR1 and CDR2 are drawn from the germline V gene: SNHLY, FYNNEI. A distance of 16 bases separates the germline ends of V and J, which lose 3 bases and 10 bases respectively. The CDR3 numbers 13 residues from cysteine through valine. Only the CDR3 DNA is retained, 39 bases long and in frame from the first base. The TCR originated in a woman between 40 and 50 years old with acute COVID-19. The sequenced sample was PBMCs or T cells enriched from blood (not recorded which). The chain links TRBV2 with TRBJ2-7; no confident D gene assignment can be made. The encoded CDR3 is CASSDSATLGQYV. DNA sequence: TGTGCCAGCAGTGATTCAGCGACGTTAGGCCAGTACGTC.